This record concerns one TCR beta chain sequence. Its antigen is as yet unknown. This CDR3 is 15 amino acids long. V was clipped by 4 bases and J by 10 bases, with 23 bases between them. The germline V gene encodes CDR1 SGHRS and CDR2 YFSETQ. The sample belongs to a study of long-term antiretroviral therapy in people with HIV. Whole-study findings and limits: An increase in diversity followed ART, yet levels stayed below transplant donor controls.

At survey level, the immunoSEQ assay was run in its v3.0 version. TCRdb's table, derived via immunoSEQ multiplex PCR, lists solely in-frame clones and lacks some. The sample comprises 20,000 to 30,000 clones, over 80% of which are singletons, and roughly 8.9% rests with the top ten. The TCR comes from a man aged 50-60 years with HIV. The chain is built from TRBV5-1 and TRBJ1-2; tentative D call: TRBD1 (5 bases). The starting material was unsorted PBMCs, obtained 1.8 years before starting antiretroviral therapy. CDR3 bases: TGCGCCAGCAGCGGTTCTCGGGCAGGGATGGACGACTACACCTTC. Amino acids: CASSGSRAGMDDYTF. Based on the CDR3 plus reference TRBV5-1 and TRBJ1-2, the full variable domain is KAGVTQTPRYLIKTRGQQVTLSCSPISGHRSVSWYQQTPGQGLQFLFEYFSETQRNKGNFPGRFSGRQFSNSRSEMNVSTLELGDSALYLCASSGSRAGMDDYTFGSGTRLTVV.